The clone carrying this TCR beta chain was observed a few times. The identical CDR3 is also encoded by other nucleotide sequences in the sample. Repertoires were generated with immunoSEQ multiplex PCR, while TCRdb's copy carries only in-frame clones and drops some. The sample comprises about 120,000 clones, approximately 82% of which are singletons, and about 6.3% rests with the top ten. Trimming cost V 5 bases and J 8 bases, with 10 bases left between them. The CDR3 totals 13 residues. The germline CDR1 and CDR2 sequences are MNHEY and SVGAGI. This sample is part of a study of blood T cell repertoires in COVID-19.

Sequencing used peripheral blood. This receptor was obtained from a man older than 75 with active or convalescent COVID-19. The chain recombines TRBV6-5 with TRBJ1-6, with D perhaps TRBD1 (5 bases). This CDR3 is CASSPGGHSPLHF. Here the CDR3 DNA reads TGTGCCAGCAGTCCCGGGGGTCATTCACCCCTCCACTTT.